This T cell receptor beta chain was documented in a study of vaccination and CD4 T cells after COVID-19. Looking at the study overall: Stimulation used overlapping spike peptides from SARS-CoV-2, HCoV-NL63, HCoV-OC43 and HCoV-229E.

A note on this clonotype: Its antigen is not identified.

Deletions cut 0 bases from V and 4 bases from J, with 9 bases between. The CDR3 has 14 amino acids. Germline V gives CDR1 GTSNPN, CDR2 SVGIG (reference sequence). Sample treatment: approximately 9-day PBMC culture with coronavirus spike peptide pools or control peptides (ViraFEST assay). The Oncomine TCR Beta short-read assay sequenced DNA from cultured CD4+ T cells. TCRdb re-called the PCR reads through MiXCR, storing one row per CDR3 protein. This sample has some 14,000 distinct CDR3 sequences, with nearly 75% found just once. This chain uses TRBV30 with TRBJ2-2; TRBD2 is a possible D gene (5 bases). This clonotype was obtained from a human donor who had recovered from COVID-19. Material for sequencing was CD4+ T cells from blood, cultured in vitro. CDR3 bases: TGTGCCTGGAGTGTATTGAGCGGCACCGGGGAGCTGTTTTTT. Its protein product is CAWSVLSGTGELFF.